This T cell receptor (beta chain) was found in a study of naive and memory T cell subsets. As for this clonotype: Its antigen is unidentified.

Germline CDR1 SGHNT, CDR2 YYREEE (reference sequence). The CDR3 has 16 amino acids. Trimming cost V 0 bases and J 7 bases; bases outside gene matches: 11. The beta constant-region primer was an equimolar mix of two oligonucleotides covering TRBC1 and TRBC2. Ligation attached a single-stranded oligonucleotide with a 12-nucleotide UMI and the SP2 primer to the cDNA 3' end. Each CDR3 protein gets one entry after TCRdb re-called the UMI-ligation and nested PCR reads with MiXCR. The repertoire holds 77,000 or so distinct CDR3 sequences, around 13% seen once, with approximately 0.94% in the top ten. Whole-study results and caveats: Clonotypes here are unpaired alpha or beta chain sequences.

The material sequenced was central memory CD4+ T cells from blood. The genes are TRBV5-4 and TRBJ2-7, with 9 bases matching TRBD2. This TCR was sampled from a human donor in good health. CDR3: CASSLAASAGGKEQYF. For the CDR3, the DNA is TGTGCCAGCAGCTTGGCGGCTTCGGCGGGAGGGAAGGAGCAGTACTTC.